These T cell receptor beta chains were read from a single sample in a study of blood T cells in healthy people across ages. One entry per CDR3 protein results from TCRdb running MiXCR on the 5' RACE reads. This table holds over 1.5 million distinct CDR3 sequences, just under 50% found once. Sequenced: blood. These receptor sequences come from a woman aged 40 to 50 in good health. CDR3s include the opening cysteine and the closing phenylalanine or tryptophan. D genes are given only for firm matches. Clone size is given for some rows only: seen once, a few or many times, or a class if the clone is expanded.

v_call	j_call	d_call	clone_size	cdr3_nt	cdr3_aa
TRBV4-3	TRBJ2-3	.	few	TGCGCCAGCAGCCCAGGCGTTCCATCAGATACGCAGTATTTT	CASSPGVPSDTQYF
TRBV29-1	TRBJ1-1	.	.	TGCAGCGTTGAAGATCCGACGGAATCTGAAGCTTTCTTT	CSVEDPTESEAFF
TRBV3-1	TRBJ1-2	.	.	TGTGCCAGCAGCCAAACCATAACCGACTACAATGGCTACACCTTC	CASSQTITDYNGYTF
TRBV7-2	TRBJ2-7	.	.	TGTGCCAGCAGCCCCAGCCCTGTCCCCTACGAGCAGTACTTC	CASSPSPVPYEQYF
TRBV6-6	TRBJ2-7	TRBD1	.	TGTGCCAGCAGGTCGACAGGGGGCGTTTACGAGCAGTACTTC	CASRSTGGVYEQYF
TRBV12-3/TRBV12-4	TRBJ1-1	TRBD1	once	TGTGCCAGCAGTTCATCCCGGGACAGGGGGATAAGGACTGAAGCTTTCTTT	CASSSSRDRGIRTEAFF
TRBV28	TRBJ2-5	.	few	TGTGCCAGCAGTTTAGAGGGCAGGGCGCAAGAGACCCAGTACTTC	CASSLEGRAQETQYF
TRBV12-3/TRBV12-4	TRBJ2-5	.	once	TGTGCCAGCAGTTCGGGGCCCAATGGGCAGTACTTC	CASSSGPNGQYF
TRBV5-5	TRBJ2-1	TRBD2	.	TGTGCCAGCAGCTTGGGATCCGGGGGGGCCTCCTACAATGAGCAGTTCTTC	CASSLGSGGASYNEQFF
TRBV5-6	TRBJ2-5	TRBD2	few	TGTGCCAGCAGCCCTAGGGGACTAGTTGAGACCCAGTACTTC	CASSPRGLVETQYF
TRBV5-1	TRBJ2-3	.	.	TGCGCCAGCAGCTTGGAGGGTAGGGCTTGGGATACGCAGTATTTT	CASSLEGRAWDTQYF
TRBV7-9	TRBJ1-2	TRBD1	.	TGTGCCAGCAGCTCCTCGTTACAGGGGGCTGAGGGTGGCTACACCTTC	CASSSSLQGAEGGYTF
TRBV19	TRBJ2-4	.	.	TGTGCCAGTAGTCCGCCCTCCCTGGGGCCAGCCAAAAACATTCAGTACTTC	CASSPPSLGPAKNIQYF
TRBV24-1	TRBJ2-1	TRBD2	few	TGTGCCACCAGTGCCATTAGGGCTAGCGGGGGCTCCTACAATGAGCAGTTCTTC	CATSAIRASGGSYNEQFF
TRBV4-3	TRBJ2-2	.	once	TGCGCCAGCAGCCAAGTCCTCGTCGGGGAGCTGTTTTTT	CASSQVLVGELFF
TRBV25-1	TRBJ2-7	.	.	TGTGCCAGCACTAAGGACGGATCCTACGAGCAGTACTTC	CASTKDGSYEQYF
TRBV7-6	TRBJ2-1	.	.	TGTGCCAGCAGCGCGACACCGGTGGGAATAGATGAGCAGTTCTTC	CASSATPVGIDEQFF
TRBV12-3/TRBV12-4	TRBJ1-2	.	.	TGTGCCAGCAGTGAGACAGCTTTCTATGGCTACACCTTC	CASSETAFYGYTF
TRBV27	TRBJ1-6	TRBD1	.	TGTGCCAGCAGCTCTCGACAGGGGGCTGTAGATTCACCCCTCCACTTT	CASSSRQGAVDSPLHF
TRBV11-3	TRBJ2-7	.	few	TGTGCCAGCAGCCGGGATGCGTCGACAGAGCAGTACTTC	CASSRDASTEQYF
TRBV29-1	TRBJ2-3	TRBD1	.	TGCAGCGCTGAAAGGGACAGGGGAGGTTTTGGGACAGATACGCAGTATTTT	CSAERDRGGFGTDTQYF
TRBV9	TRBJ1-2	.	.	TGTGCCAGCAGCGTGGGGGGGGCTCATAACTATGGCTACACCTTC	CASSVGGAHNYGYTF
TRBV4-3	TRBJ2-7	.	once	TGCGCCAGCGGCCAAGATCTGGATTTCTCCTACGAGCAGTACTTC	CASGQDLDFSYEQYF
TRBV12-3/TRBV12-4	TRBJ1-2	TRBD1	.	TGTGCCAGCAGCCCCGACGTCTGGGACAGGGGGCTGGCATCTAACTATGGCTACACCTTC	CASSPDVWDRGLASNYGYTF
TRBV27	TRBJ2-1	.	.	TGTGCCACCTCATACACAGGGAATGAGCAGTTCTTC	CATSYTGNEQFF
TRBV4-2	TRBJ2-7	.	.	TGTGCCAGCAGCCAAGAGTGGAGGACTTGCGAGCAGTACTTC	CASSQEWRTCEQYF
TRBV12-5	TRBJ2-7	TRBD1	few	TGTGCTAGTGGTTCAGGAAGACAGGGCGCCATCAATGAGCAGTACTTC	CASGSGRQGAINEQYF
TRBV6-5	TRBJ1-1	.	few	TGTGCCAGCAGTCCCAGGTCGGGGACAATGAACACTGAAGCTTTCTTT	CASSPRSGTMNTEAFF
TRBV29-1	TRBJ2-7	TRBD2	.	TGCAGCGTTGAGGGAGTTAGTGCGGGGGGGCCTTCCTACAATGAGCAGTACTTC	CSVEGVSAGGPSYNEQYF
TRBV7-2	TRBJ1-1	.	.	TGTGCCAGCAGCTTAGGCCGGGCTGAAGCTTTCTTT	CASSLGRAEAFF
TRBV5-1	TRBJ1-2	TRBD1	.	TGCGCCAGCAGCTTGGAGCCGGGGACAGGCACCTTC	CASSLEPGTGTF
TRBV29-1	TRBJ2-5	.	many	TGCAGCGTTGAAGATGTCGGAGAAGAGACCCAGTACTTC	CSVEDVGEETQYF
TRBV20-1	TRBJ1-5	.	.	TGCAGTGCCCAAGGGGGGGTGGGGAATCAGCCCCAGCATTTT	CSAQGGVGNQPQHF
TRBV28	TRBJ2-1	TRBD1	.	TGTGCCAGCAGCACCCCCGGGACAGGGGAATATGGGCAGTTCTTC	CASSTPGTGEYGQFF
TRBV3-1	TRBJ2-7	.	.	TGTGCCAGCAGCCAAGATTGGCCGGCCTCCTACGAGCAGTACTTC	CASSQDWPASYEQYF
TRBV12-3/TRBV12-4	TRBJ2-3	.	few	TGTGCCAGCAGCCCCCGTCGACGCACAGATACGCAGTATTTT	CASSPRRRTDTQYF
TRBV4-1	TRBJ2-7	.	.	TGCGCCAGCAGCCAAGATCTAGGCACGAGAGTCTACGAGCAGTACTTC	CASSQDLGTRVYEQYF
TRBV7-9	TRBJ2-5	TRBD1	few	TGTGCCAGCAGCTCGGGACAGGGAGGGAAGGAGACCCAGTACTTC	CASSSGQGGKETQYF
TRBV6-1	TRBJ2-1	.	.	TGTGCCAGCAAAAACAGGGTACGGGAACCCTACAATGAGCAGTTCTTC	CASKNRVREPYNEQFF
TRBV20-1	TRBJ1-1	.	.	TGCAGTGCTACCCCCTGGGGGGTTGTGGTGAACACTGAAGCTTTCTTT	CSATPWGVVVNTEAFF
TRBV28	TRBJ2-7	.	few	TGTGCCAGCAGTTTCGGGGGAACGGGCTCCTACGAGCAGTACTTC	CASSFGGTGSYEQYF
TRBV28	TRBJ2-3	TRBD2	.	TGTGCCAGCACTCCTGGGGGACTAGCGAACACAGATACGCAGTATTTT	CASTPGGLANTDTQYF
TRBV27	TRBJ2-3	.	.	TGTGCCAGCAGTTTAAGTCAGCAGGGCACAGATACGCAGTATTTT	CASSLSQQGTDTQYF
TRBV12-3/TRBV12-4	TRBJ2-3	.	.	TGTGCCAGCACGGCTTGGGGTCCAGATATGCAGTATTTT	CASTAWGPDMQYF
TRBV5-6	TRBJ1-5	TRBD1	once	TGTGCCAGCAGCTTGGGGGACAGGCAGAATCAGCCCCAGCATTTT	CASSLGDRQNQPQHF
TRBV5-1	TRBJ2-4	.	.	TGCGCCAGCAGCTTCTTGGGATCTGGGCACATTCAGTACTTC	CASSFLGSGHIQYF
TRBV4-3	TRBJ2-6	.	few	TGCGCCAGCAGCCAAGATGGTTGGAGCTCTGGGGCCAACGTCCTGACTTTC	CASSQDGWSSGANVLTF